Given below is one TCR beta chain in context. The antigen is not known. The entry originates in a study of T cell responses to AZD1222 COVID-19 vaccine. Study-level points and caveats: No repertoire was sampled before or during the peak T cell response, only after it. Regions 160-218 and 743-854 dominated among vaccine-associated CD4 TCRs spanning spike. The number of AZD1222 recipients seropositive at baseline was only six.

TCRdb's table, derived via immunoSEQ multiplex PCR, lists solely in-frame clones and lacks some. The sample gives about 140,000 clones, 89% of which show up once; approximately 4.5% is in the top ten. Germline CDR1 is MNHNS and CDR2 is SASEGT. This CDR3 has 16 amino acids. Deletions cut 3 bases from V and 8 bases from J, with 17 bases between. The source material was peripheral blood, sampled on day 0 of AZD1222 vaccination. V gene TRBV6-1 combines with J gene TRBJ1-6, with D maybe TRBD1 (5 bases). This receptor was identified in an adult in good health. CDR3 protein: CASSDFGAGSDSPLHF. The CDR3 DNA sequence: TGTGCCAGCAGTGACTTTGGGGCGGGGTCCGATTCACCCCTCCACTTT.